A single sample is the source of the 10 T cell receptor beta chains below, sequenced in a study of blood T cell repertoires in COVID-19. Profiled with immunoSEQ multiplex PCR; TCRdb holds only in-frame clones, not every one. This sample has just under 90,000 clones; 60% to 80% occur once, and the top ten carry around 14%. The sequencing input was peripheral blood. Receptor source: a woman older than 75 with acute or convalescent COVID-19.

The J gene is TRBJ1-3, the V gene TRBV6-6; 7 bases are shared with TRBD1. Trimming took 2 bases from V and 4 from J; bases not matched to a gene: 5. Germline CDR1 and CDR2: MNHNY and SVGAGI (reference sequence). CDR3 length: 15 residues. CDR3 in DNA: TGTGCCAGCAGTTACGCGAGGGACAGAGGAAACACCATATATTTT. Encoded protein: CASSYARDRGNTIYF.

The chain recombines TRBV6-2 or TRBV6-3 with TRBJ1-1; D unresolved. Germline values: CDR1 MNHEY, CDR2 SVGEGT. The CDR3 contains 13 residues. V was cut by 2 bases and J by 4 bases, with 8 bases left in between. The CDR3 region has the DNA TGTGCCAGCAGTTACCCCACGGGCACTGAAGCTTTCTTT. This translates into CASSYPTGTEAFF.

The rearrangement links TRBV28 to TRBJ2-5, with 12 bases identical to TRBD1. V lost 5 bases to trimming and J lost 4 bases; unmatched junction nucleotides: 8. From germline, CDR1 is MDHEN and CDR2 SYDVKM. The CDR3 consists of 16 residues. The CDR3 bases are TGTGCCAGCAGTCCCCGAGGGGACAGGGGGCGAGAGACCCAGTACTTC. Its protein is CASSPRGDRGRETQYF.

The rearrangement uses TRBV18 and TRBJ2-3; tentatively, D is TRBD1 (5 bases). Germline CDR1 KGHSH, CDR2 LQKENI. Trimming pared 2 bases from V and 0 bases from J, leaving 9 bases between. The CDR3 extends over 15 amino acids. CDR3 residues: CASSPRTRSTDTQYF. For the CDR3, the DNA is TGTGCCAGCTCACCAAGGACAAGGAGCACAGATACGCAGTATTTT. The variable domain in full, with the rest retrieved from reference TRBV18 and TRBJ2-3, is NAGVMQNPRHLVRRRGQEARLRCSPMKGHSHVYWYRQLPEEGLKFMVYLQKENIIDESGMPKERFSAEFPKEGPSILRIQQVVRGDSAAYFCASSPRTRSTDTQYFGPGTRLTVL.

Concerning this clone: A much larger clonotype is one base distant, so this may be a read error. The identical CDR3 is also encoded by other nucleotide sequences in the sample. CDR3 nucleotides: TGCGCCAGCAGCTTGGCAGGGGGGCAAGAGACCCAGTACTTC. It specifies CASSLAGGQETQYF. This sequence joins TRBV5-1 and TRBJ2-5, with D possibly TRBD1 on 7 matching bases. This CDR3 region has 14 residues. Trimming removed 0 bases at V and 2 bases at J, with 8 bases between. Germline V gene data show CDR1 as SGHRS and CDR2 as YFSETQ.

This rearrangement joins TRBV11-3 to TRBJ2-3, with 9 bases identical to TRBD1. Germline lookup yields CDR1 SGHNT and CDR2 YENEEA. CDR3 length: 14 amino acids. J was trimmed by 4 bases and V by 4 bases; bases with no gene match: 3. The CDR3 here is CASSSRQGADTQYF. The CDR3 nucleotides read TGTGCCAGCAGCTCCAGACAGGGGGCAGATACGCAGTATTTT.

The V and J genes are TRBV10-3 and TRBJ1-2, with 11 positions matching TRBD1. V was pared by 0 bases and J by 12 bases, with 3 bases of the junction left unmatched. Per germline, CDR1 ENHRY and CDR2 SYGVKD. The CDR3 is 13 residues long. CDR3 in amino acids: CAISESGQGADTF. In DNA, the CDR3 is TGTGCCATCAGTGAGTCCGGACAGGGGGCGGACACCTTC.

This rearrangement joins TRBV5-5 to TRBJ1-1; a weak D match, TRBD1 (6 bases). Per the germline V gene, CDR1 is SGHKS and CDR2 is YYEKEE (reference sequence). V was shortened by 2 bases and J by 3 bases, with 11 bases between the two germline ends. This CDR3 spans 14 amino acids. The CDR3 reads CASSFLAGDTEAFF. CDR3 DNA: TGTGCCAGCAGCTTCTTAGCAGGGGACACTGAAGCTTTCTTT.

The chain is built from TRBV6-5 and TRBJ1-2; 8 nucleotides match TRBD1. Trimming at V came to 8 bases and at J to 7 bases, leaving 9 bases not matched to a gene. CDR3 length: 13 amino acids. Looked up from germline, CDR1 is MNHEY and CDR2 is SVGAGI. DNA of the CDR3: TGTGCCAGCGTTTCCAGGGGGCCCGGTGGCTACACCTTC. It specifies CASVSRGPGGYTF.

The J gene is TRBJ2-5, the V gene TRBV29-1; 12 nucleotides line up with TRBD2. The V segment lost 2 bases and the J segment 5 bases; nucleotides outside the gene matches: 15. This CDR3 contains 18 residues. Germline V lookup: CDR1 SQVTM, CDR2 ANQGSEA. The CDR3 spells CSVESPSGGASRYETQYF. The CDR3 region has the DNA TGCAGCGTTGAATCACCTAGCGGGGGGGCCAGTCGCTACGAGACCCAGTACTTC. Full variable domain (outside the CDR3, taken from reference TRBV29-1 and TRBJ2-5): SAVISQKPSRDICQRGTSLTIQCQVDSQVTMMFWYRQQPGQSLTLIATANQGSEATYESGFVIDKFPISRPNLTFSTLTVSNMSPEDSSIYLCSVESPSGGASRYETQYFGPGTRLLVL.